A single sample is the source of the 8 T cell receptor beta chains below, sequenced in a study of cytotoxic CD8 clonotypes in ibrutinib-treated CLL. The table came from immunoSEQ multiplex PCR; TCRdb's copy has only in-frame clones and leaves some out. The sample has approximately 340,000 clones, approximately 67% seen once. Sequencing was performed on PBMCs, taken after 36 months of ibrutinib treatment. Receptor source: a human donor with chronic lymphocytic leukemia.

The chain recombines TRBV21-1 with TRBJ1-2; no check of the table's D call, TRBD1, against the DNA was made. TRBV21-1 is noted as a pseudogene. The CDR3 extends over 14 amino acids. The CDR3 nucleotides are TGTGCCAGCAGCACCCACAGGGATAACTATGGCTACACCTTC. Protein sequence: CASSTHRDNYGYTF.

CDR3 sequence (DNA): TGTGCCAGCACTCGGCTAGCGGAACCCAATGAGCAGTTCTTC. It specifies CASTRLAEPNEQFF. J is TRBJ2-1 and V is TRBV6-5, with TRBD2 matching 7 bases. CDR3 length: 14 residues. Germline trimming cut 7 bases from V and 6 bases from J; bases unmatched to any gene: 9. The germline V gene encodes CDR1 MNHEY and CDR2 SVGAGI.

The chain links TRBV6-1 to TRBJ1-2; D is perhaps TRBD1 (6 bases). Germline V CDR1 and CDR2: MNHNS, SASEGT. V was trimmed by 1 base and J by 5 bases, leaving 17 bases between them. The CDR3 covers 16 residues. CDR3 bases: TGTGCCAGCAGTGAAGTAGGGTGGGGGCAGGTGTATGGCTACACCTTC. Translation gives CASSEVGWGQVYGYTF.

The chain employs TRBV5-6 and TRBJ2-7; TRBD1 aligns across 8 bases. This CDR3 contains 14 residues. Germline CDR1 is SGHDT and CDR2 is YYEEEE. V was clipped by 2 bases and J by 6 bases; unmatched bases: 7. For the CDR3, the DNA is TGTGCCAGCAGCTTCGGGACAGGTGGGCTCGAGCAGTACTTC. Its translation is CASSFGTGGLEQYF.

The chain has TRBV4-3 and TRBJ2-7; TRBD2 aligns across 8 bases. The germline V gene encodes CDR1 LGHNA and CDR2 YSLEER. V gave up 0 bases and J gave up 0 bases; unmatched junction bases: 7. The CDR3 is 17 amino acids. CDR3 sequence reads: CASSQDRSSGSSYEQYF. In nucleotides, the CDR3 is TGCGCCAGCAGCCAAGATCGGTCCAGCGGGAGCTCCTACGAGCAGTACTTC.

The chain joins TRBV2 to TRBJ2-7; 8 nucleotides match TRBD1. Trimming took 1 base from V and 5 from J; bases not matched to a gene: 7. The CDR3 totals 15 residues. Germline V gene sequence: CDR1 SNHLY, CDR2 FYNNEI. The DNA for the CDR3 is TGTGCCAGCAGTGAAGGTGGGCAGGGGGCCCACGAGCAGTACTTC. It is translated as CASSEGGQGAHEQYF.

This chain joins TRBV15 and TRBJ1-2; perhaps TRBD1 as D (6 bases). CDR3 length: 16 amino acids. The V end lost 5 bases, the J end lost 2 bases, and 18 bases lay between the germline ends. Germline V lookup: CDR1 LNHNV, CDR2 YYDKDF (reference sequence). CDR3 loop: CATSQSRQAINYGYTF. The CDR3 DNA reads TGTGCCACCAGCCAATCCAGACAGGCGATCAACTATGGCTACACCTTC.

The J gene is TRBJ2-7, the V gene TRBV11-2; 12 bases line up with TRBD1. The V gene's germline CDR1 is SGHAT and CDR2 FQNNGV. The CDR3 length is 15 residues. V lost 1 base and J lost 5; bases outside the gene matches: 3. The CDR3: CASSLVGTGGNEQYF. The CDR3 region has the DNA TGTGCCAGCAGCTTAGTAGGGACAGGGGGCAACGAGCAGTACTTC.